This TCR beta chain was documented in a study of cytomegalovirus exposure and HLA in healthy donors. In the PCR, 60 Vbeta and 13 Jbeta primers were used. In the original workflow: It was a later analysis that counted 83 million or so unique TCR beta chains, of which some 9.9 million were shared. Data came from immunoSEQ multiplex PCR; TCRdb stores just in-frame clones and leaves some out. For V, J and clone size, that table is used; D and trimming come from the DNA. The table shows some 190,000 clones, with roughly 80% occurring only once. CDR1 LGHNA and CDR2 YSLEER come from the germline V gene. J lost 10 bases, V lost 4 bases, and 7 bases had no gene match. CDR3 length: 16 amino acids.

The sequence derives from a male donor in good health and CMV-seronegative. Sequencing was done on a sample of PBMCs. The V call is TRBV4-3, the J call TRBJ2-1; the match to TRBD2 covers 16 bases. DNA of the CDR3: TGCGCCAGCAGCCCCGAGGGACTAGCGGGAGGGTGGGAGCAGTTCTTC. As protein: CASSPEGLAGGWEQFF.